The source of this T cell receptor (beta chain) is a study of T cells in localized non-small cell lung cancer. This table comes from immunoSEQ multiplex PCR, and its TCRdb copy is limited to in-frame clones, with some not included. Among about 39,000 clones listed, around 79% were seen once. Broader study findings: Sequencing, confined to only one tumor region, leaves heterogeneity possible. Among the tissues sampled, uninvolved adjacent lung had the highest T cell clonality, above tumor. Among the top 100 tumor clones, a median around 60 appeared in adjacent lung.

This clone was observed a few times. Antigen: not known. The TCR was taken from a woman aged 35 to 70 with stage II squamous cell lung carcinoma. The material was PBMCs, obtained before any cancer treatment.

The CDR3 nucleotides read TGTGCCAGCAGCCGAGCCGGGACTAGTGGTGACACCGGGGAGCTGTTTTTT. Protein: CASSRAGTSGDTGELFF. This chain links TRBV4-2 with TRBJ2-2; 8 positions match TRBD2. In germline, CDR1 is LGHNA, CDR2 YNFKEQ. The V gene end was trimmed by 4 bases and the J gene end by 3 bases; junction bases not matched to a gene: 10. CDR3 length equals 17 residues.